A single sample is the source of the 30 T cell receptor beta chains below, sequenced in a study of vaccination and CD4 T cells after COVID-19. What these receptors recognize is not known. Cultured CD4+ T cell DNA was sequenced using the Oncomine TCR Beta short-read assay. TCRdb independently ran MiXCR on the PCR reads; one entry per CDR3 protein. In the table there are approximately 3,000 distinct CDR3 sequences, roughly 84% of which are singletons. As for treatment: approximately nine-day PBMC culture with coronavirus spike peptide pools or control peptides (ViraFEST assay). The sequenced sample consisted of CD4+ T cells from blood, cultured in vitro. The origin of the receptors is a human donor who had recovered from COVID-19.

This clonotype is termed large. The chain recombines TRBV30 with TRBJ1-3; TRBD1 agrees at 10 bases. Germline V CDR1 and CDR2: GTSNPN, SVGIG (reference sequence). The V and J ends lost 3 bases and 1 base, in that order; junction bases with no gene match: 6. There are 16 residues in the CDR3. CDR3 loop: CAWRFRDRGSGNTIYF. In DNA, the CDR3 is TGTGCCTGGAGATTCCGGGACAGGGGTTCTGGAAACACCATATATTTT.

This CDR3 reads CSARDPVDSNYGYTF. The CDR3 DNA reads as TGCAGTGCTAGAGATCCAGTGGATTCTAACTATGGCTACACCTTC. V is TRBV20-1 and J is TRBJ1-2; D gene uncertain. The CDR3 totals 15 residues. V lost 0 bases to trimming and J lost 0 bases, with 11 bases between them. Germline CDR1 DFQATT, CDR2 SNEGSKA (reference sequence).

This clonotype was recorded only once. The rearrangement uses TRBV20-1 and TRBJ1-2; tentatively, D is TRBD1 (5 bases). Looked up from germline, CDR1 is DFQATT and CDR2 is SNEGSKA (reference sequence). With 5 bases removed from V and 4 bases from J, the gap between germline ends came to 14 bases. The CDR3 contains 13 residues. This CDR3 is CSASGPASYGYTF. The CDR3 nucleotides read TGCAGTGCTTCGGGACCGGCGAGCTATGGCTACACCTTC.

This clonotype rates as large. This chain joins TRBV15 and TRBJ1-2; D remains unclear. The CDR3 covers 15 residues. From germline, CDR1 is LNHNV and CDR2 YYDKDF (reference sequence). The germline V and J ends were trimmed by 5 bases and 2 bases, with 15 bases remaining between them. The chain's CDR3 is CATSEHMTSNYGYTF. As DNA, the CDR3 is TGTGCCACCAGCGAACACATGACTTCGAACTATGGCTACACCTTC.

The CDR3 coding sequence is TGTGCCAGCAGCAGAGACCTAGCGGGGGGGAGGAGCTCCTACAATGAGCAGTTCTTC. This translates into CASSRDLAGGRSSYNEQFF. The chain carries TRBV21-1 and TRBJ2-1; TRBD2, the D gene given by the table, was not confirmed from the DNA. TRBV21-1 is labeled a pseudogene. This CDR3 has 19 residues.

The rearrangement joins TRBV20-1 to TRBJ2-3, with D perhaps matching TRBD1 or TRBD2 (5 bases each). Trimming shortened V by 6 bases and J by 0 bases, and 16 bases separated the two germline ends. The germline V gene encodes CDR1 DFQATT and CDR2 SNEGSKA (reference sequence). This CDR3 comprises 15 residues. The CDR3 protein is CSARPPRGSTDTQYF. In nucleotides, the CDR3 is TGCAGTGCCCGGCCGCCGAGGGGTAGCACAGATACGCAGTATTTT.

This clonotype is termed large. The CDR3 reads CASALDSSTIANIQYF. In DNA, the CDR3 is TGTGCCAGCGCCCTGGACAGCTCAACAATCGCAAACATTCAGTACTTC. The chain combines TRBV2 with TRBJ2-4; TRBD1 is a possible D gene (6 bases). Germline-derived CDR1 and CDR2 are SNHLY and FYNNEI. Trimming stripped 8 bases from V and 6 bases from J, with 23 bases between. There are 16 residues in the CDR3.

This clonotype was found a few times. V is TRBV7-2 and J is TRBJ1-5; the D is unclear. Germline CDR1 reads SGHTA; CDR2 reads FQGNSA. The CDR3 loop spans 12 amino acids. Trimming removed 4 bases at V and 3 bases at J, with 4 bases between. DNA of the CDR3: TGTGCCAGCAGCTATAACAATCAGCCCCAGCATTTT. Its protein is CASSYNNQPQHF.

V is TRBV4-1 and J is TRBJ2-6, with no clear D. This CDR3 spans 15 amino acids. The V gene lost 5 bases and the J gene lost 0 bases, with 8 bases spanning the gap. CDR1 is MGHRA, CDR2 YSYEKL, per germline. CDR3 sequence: CASSLESSGANVLTF. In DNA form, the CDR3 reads TGCGCCAGCAGCTTAGAGAGCTCTGGGGCCAACGTCCTGACTTTC.

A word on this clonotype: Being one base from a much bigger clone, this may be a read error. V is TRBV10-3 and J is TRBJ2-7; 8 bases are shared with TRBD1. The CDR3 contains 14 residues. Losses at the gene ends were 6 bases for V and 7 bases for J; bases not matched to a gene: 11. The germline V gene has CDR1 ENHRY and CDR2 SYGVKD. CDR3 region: CAISQDRDKNEQYF. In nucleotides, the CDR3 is TGTGCCATCAGCCAGGACAGGGACAAAAATGAGCAGTACTTC.

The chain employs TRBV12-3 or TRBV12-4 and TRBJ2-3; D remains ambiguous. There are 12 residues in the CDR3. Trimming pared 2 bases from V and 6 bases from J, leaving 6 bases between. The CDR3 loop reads CASSLRVDTQYF. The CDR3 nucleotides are TGTGCCAGCAGTTTAAGGGTGGATACGCAGTATTTT.

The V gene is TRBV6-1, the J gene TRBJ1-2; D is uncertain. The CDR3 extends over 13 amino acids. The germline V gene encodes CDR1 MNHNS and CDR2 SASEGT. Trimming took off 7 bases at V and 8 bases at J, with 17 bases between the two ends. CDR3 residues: CASKIRGIDGYTF. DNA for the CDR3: TGTGCCAGCAAAATAAGAGGGATCGACGGCTACACCTTC.

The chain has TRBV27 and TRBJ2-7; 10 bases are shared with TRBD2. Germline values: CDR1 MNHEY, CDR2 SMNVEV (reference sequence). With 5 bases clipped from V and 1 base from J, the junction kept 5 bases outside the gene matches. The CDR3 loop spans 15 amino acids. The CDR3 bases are TGTGCCAGCAGTCCAAGCGGGGGGGATTCCTACGAGCAGTACTTC. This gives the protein CASSPSGGDSYEQYF.

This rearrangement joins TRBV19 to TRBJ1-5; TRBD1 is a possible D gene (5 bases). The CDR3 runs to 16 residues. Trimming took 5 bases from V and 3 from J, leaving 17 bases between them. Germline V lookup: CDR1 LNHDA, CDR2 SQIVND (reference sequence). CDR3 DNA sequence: TGTGCCAGTAGTGGGTTGGCAGGGATCATCAATCAGCCCCAGCATTTT. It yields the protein CASSGLAGIINQPQHF.

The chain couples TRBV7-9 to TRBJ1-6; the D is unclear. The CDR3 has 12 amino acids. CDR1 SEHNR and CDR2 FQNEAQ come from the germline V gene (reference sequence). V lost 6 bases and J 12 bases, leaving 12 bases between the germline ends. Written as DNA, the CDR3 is TGTGCCAGCAGGAGACCCGAGGGACCCCTCCACTTT. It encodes CASRRPEGPLHF.

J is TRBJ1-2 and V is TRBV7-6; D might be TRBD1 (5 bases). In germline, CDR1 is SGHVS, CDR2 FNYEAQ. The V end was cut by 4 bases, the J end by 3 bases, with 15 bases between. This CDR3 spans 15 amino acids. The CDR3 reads CASSSGQSPYYGYTF. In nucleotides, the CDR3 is TGTGCCAGCAGCTCCGGACAATCCCCCTACTATGGCTACACCTTC.

DNA of the CDR3: TGTGCCAGCAGGCCGGTCCGGGGGTCCCCGGGGACTGAAGCTTTCTTT. It yields the protein CASRPVRGSPGTEAFF. V is TRBV11-2 and J is TRBJ1-1; D possibly corresponds to TRBD1 (5 bases). From germline, CDR1 is SGHAT and CDR2 FQNNGV. V was trimmed by 6 bases and J by 5 bases, leaving 22 bases between them. The CDR3 sequence is 16 residues long.

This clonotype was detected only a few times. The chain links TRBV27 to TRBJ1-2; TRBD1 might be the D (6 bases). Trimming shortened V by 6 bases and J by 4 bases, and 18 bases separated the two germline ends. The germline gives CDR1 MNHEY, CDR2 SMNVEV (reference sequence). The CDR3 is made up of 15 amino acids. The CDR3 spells CASRGAGGATYGYTF. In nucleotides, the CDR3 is TGTGCCAGCAGGGGGGCGGGGGGCGCAACCTATGGCTACACCTTC.

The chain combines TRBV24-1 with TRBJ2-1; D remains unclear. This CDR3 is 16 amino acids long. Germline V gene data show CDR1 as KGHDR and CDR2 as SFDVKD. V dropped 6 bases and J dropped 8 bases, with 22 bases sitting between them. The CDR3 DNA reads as TGTGCCACCAGTAAAAGGGCCGGTCCCTTATACGATGAGCAGTTCTTC. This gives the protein CATSKRAGPLYDEQFF.

CDR3 in amino acids: CASSPGGVSGANVLTF. The CDR3 DNA follows: TGTGCCAGCAGCCCCGGAGGAGTCTCTGGGGCCAACGTCCTGACTTTC. The V gene is TRBV12-3 or TRBV12-4, the J gene TRBJ2-6; D may be TRBD2 (5 bases). V was trimmed by 6 bases and J by 0 bases, leaving 12 bases between them. The CDR3 sequence is 16 residues long.

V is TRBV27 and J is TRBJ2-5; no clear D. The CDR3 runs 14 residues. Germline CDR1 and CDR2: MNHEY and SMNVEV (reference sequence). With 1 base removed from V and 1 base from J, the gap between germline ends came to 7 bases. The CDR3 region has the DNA TGTGCCAGCAGTTTATGGGGATTCCAAGAGACCCAGTACTTC. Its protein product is CASSLWGFQETQYF.

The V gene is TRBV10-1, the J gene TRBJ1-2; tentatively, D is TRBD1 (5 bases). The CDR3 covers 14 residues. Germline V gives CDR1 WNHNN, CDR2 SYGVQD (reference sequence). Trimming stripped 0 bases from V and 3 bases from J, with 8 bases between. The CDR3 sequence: CASSESRDYYGYTF. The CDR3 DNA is TGCGCCAGCAGTGAGTCGAGGGACTACTATGGCTACACCTTC.

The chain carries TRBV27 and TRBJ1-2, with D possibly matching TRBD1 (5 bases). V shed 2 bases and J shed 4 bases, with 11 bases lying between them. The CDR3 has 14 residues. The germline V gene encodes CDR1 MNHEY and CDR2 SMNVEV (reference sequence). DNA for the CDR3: TGTGCCAGCAGTTTAAGGGGAGGTAGCTATGGCTACACCTTC. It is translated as CASSLRGGSYGYTF.

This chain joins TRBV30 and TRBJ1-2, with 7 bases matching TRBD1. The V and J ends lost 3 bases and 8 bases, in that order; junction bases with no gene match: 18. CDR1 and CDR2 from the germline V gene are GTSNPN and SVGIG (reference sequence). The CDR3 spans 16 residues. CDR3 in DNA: TGTGCCTGGAGAAGGGCGCTCGGAGACAGGGAAAGAGGCTACACCTTC. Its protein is CAWRRALGDRERGYTF. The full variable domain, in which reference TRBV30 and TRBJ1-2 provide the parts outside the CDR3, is SQTIHQWPATLVQPVGSPLSLECTVEGTSNPNLYWYRQAAGRGLQLLFYSVGIGQISSEVPQNLSASRPQDRQFILSSKKLLLSDSGFYLCAWRRALGDRERGYTFGSGTRLTVV.

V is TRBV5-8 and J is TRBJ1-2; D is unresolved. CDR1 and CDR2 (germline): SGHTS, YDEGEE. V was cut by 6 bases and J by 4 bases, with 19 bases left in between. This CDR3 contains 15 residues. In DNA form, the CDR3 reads TGTGCCAGCATTCGGGCAATAGGCCCTGCCTATGGCTACACCTTC. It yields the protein CASIRAIGPAYGYTF.

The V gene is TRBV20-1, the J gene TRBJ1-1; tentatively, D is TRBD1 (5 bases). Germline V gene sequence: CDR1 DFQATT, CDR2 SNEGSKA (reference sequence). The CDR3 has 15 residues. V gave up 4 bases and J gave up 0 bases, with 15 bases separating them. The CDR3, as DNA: TGCAGTGCTATCCCCGGGGGGAACTTGAACACTGAAGCTTTCTTT. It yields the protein CSAIPGGNLNTEAFF.

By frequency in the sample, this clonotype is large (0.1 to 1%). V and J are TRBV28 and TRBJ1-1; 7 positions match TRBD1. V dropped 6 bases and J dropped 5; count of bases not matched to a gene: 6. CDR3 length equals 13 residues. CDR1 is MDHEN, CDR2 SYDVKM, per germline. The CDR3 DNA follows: TGTGCCAGCAGACTATCAGGGGGGACTGAAGCTTTCTTT. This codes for CASRLSGGTEAFF.

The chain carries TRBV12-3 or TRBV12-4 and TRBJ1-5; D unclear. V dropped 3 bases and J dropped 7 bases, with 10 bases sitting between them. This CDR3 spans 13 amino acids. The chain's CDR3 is CASSFRHNQPQHF. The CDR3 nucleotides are TGTGCCAGCAGTTTCCGGCATAACCAGCCCCAGCATTTT.

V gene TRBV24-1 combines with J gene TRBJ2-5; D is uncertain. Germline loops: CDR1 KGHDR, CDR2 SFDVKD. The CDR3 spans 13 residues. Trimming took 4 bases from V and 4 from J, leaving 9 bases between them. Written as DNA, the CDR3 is TGTGCCACCAGTGACCTTTTTGGAGAGACCCAGTACTTC. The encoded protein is CATSDLFGETQYF.

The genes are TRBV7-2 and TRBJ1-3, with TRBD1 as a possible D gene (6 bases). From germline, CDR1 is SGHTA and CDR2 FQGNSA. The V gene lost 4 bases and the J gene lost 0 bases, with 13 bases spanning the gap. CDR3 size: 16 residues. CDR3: CASSYGTSFSGNTIYF. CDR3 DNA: TGTGCCAGCAGCTACGGGACATCATTCTCTGGAAACACCATATATTTT.